The rows below give T cell receptor beta chains drawn from one sample of a study of sequential checkpoint blockade in melanoma. Using immunoSEQ multiplex PCR, the repertoire was profiled, and TCRdb retains in-frame clones only, with some absent. The sample lists 6,100 or so clones, roughly 50% occurring once. This specimen was CD8+ T cells sorted from blood (inferred from file names), taken from a patient given nivolumab and ipilimumab in sequence. These receptor sequences come from a human patient with melanoma. Some clones in this sample may be carry-over from other donors' samples. CDR3s include the opening cysteine and the closing phenylalanine or tryptophan. D genes are given only for firm matches. Size values are once, few and many counts, or a class for expanded clones, and some rows have none.

j_call	v_call	d_call	clone_size	cdr3_aa	cdr3_nt
TRBJ1-2	TRBV7-9	NA	NA	CASWVGQRDGYTF	TGTGCCAGCTGGGTGGGACAAAGAGATGGCTACACCTTC
TRBJ1-6	TRBV27	TRBD1	medium-sized	CASAPGQNSPLHF	TGTGCCAGTGCGCCGGGACAGAATTCACCCCTCCACTTT
TRBJ1-2	TRBV19	NA	once	CASSNFNPNYGYTF	TGTGCCAGTAGTAATTTCAATCCTAACTATGGCTACACCTTC
TRBJ2-7	TRBV11-3	NA	NA	CASSSPEVWEQYF	TGTGCCAGCAGCTCGCCCGAGGTCTGGGAGCAGTACTTC
TRBJ1-4	TRBV30	NA	NA	CAWSVSANEKLFF	TGTGCCTGGAGTGTGTCGGCTAATGAAAAACTGTTTTTT
TRBJ1-1	TRBV7-3	NA	NA	CASSLNGNTEAFF	TGTGCCAGCAGCTTAAACGGGAACACTGAAGCTTTCTTT
TRBJ2-7	TRBV7-6	NA	NA	CASSLAEDEQYF	TGTGCCAGCAGCTTAGCGGAGGACGAGCAGTACTTC
TRBJ2-1	TRBV10-3	TRBD1	few	CAISERGDRGYNEQFF	TGTGCCATCAGTGAGAGGGGGGACAGGGGGTACAATGAGCAGTTCTTC
TRBJ2-7	TRBV7-6	TRBD1	NA	CASTQTTGSSYEQYF	TGTGCCAGCACCCAAACGACAGGGAGCTCCTACGAGCAGTACTTC
TRBJ2-7	TRBV19	TRBD1	NA	CASGQGYEQYF	TGTGCCAGTGGACAGGGCTACGAGCAGTACTTC
TRBJ2-7	TRBV19	TRBD1	once	CASSPPLDRGREQYF	TGTGCCAGTAGCCCCCCCCTGGACAGGGGGAGGGAGCAGTACTTC
TRBJ2-6	TRBV7-9	TRBD1	medium-sized	CASSFRDRVLSGANVLTF	TGTGCCAGCAGCTTCCGGGACAGGGTGCTTTCCGGGGCCAACGTCCTGACTTTC
TRBJ2-7	TRBV6-9	TRBD2	NA	CASSYFSTSGGYEQYF	TGTGCCAGCAGTTACTTTTCGACTAGCGGGGGCTACGAGCAGTACTTC
TRBJ1-4	TRBV10-3	NA	NA	CAISESKGGGLATNEKLFF	TGTGCCATCAGTGAGTCGAAGGGCGGGGGATTGGCAACTAATGAAAAACTGTTTTTT
TRBJ2-7	TRBV7-9	NA	NA	CASSRGTYEQYF	TGTGCCAGCAGCAGGGGTACCTACGAGCAGTACTTC
TRBJ1-1	TRBV5-6	NA	NA	CASRATGGNTEAFF	TGTGCCAGCAGGGCAACTGGAGGGAACACTGAAGCTTTCTTT
TRBJ2-7	TRBV4-1	TRBD1	few	CASSQNQGVGYEQYF	TGCGCCAGCAGCCAAAACCAGGGGGTCGGCTACGAGCAGTACTTC
TRBJ1-5	TRBV6-5	NA	NA	CASRGTAYSNQPQHF	TGTGCCAGCAGGGGCACAGCATATAGCAATCAGCCCCAGCATTTT
TRBJ2-1	TRBV4-2	TRBD2	NA	CASSQLAGAPNEQFF	TGTGCCAGCAGCCAACTAGCGGGGGCTCCTAATGAGCAGTTCTTC
TRBJ1-6	TRBV5-4	NA	few	CASSFNNSPLHF	TGTGCCAGCAGCTTCAATAATTCACCCCTCCACTTT
TRBJ2-1	TRBV6-6	TRBD2	NA	CAGGTSLEQFF	TGTGCCGGCGGGACTAGCCTTGAGCAGTTCTTC
TRBJ1-4	TRBV4-3	NA	once	CASSQDPGPRGSEKLFF	TGCGCCAGCAGCCAAGATCCCGGGCCCCGGGGAAGTGAAAAACTGTTTTTT
TRBJ1-2	TRBV19	NA	NA	CASSSGYYGYTF	TGTGCCAGTAGCTCAGGCTACTATGGCTACACCTTC
TRBJ1-1	TRBV5-1	TRBD1	NA	CASSFRAQGKNTEAFF	TGCGCCAGCAGCTTCAGGGCACAGGGGAAGAACACTGAAGCTTTCTTT
TRBJ2-7	TRBV19	TRBD1	NA	CASSPLDRGLYEQYF	TGTGCCAGTAGCCCACTCGACAGGGGGCTATACGAGCAGTACTTC
TRBJ1-6	TRBV28	NA	few	CASSPPGRGVNSPLHF	TGTGCCAGCAGTCCGCCGGGGAGGGGGGTTAATTCACCCCTCCACTTT
TRBJ2-3	TRBV15	NA	NA	CATSREYRSSTDTQYF	TGTGCCACCAGCAGAGAGTACCGGAGTAGCACAGATACGCAGTATTTT